Sequencing of this T cell receptor beta chain was carried out in a study of T cells after posttransplantation cyclophosphamide. The study, taken as a whole, reports: After PTCy, TRB diversity resembled that of CNI/methotrexate controls.

V gave up 10 bases and J gave up 1 base, with 18 bases separating them. Germline V gene lookup returns CDR1 LNHNV and CDR2 YYDKDF (reference sequence). The CDR3 runs 15 residues. Sequenced by immunoSEQ multiplex PCR; TCRdb stores in-frame clones only, minus some. Among around 22,000 clones, roughly 90% were seen once, and the ten largest hold 7% to 9.5%. Methotrexate plus calcineurin inhibitor accompanied controls' myeloablative marrow transplants; sampling was 1 year later. Concerning this clone itself: No antigen is known for it.

This sequence was found in a female patient aged 50-59 years who received an allogeneic stem cell transplant from an unrelated donor, was CMV-positive, and had chronic GVHD only. Some T cells may originate from the graft donor. The sequences come from PBMCs, collected after an allogeneic stem cell transplant with a calcineurin inhibitor and methotrexate. The J gene is TRBJ2-3, the V gene TRBV15, with D possibly matching TRBD1 (5 bases). The CDR3 is CAITTGDHGTDTQYF. CDR3 sequence (DNA): TGTGCCATCACTACAGGCGACCATGGCACAGATACGCAGTATTTT.